This T cell receptor beta chain was captured by sequencing in a study of T cell responses to AZD1222 COVID-19 vaccine. CDR3 size: 15 residues. Trimming cost V 3 bases and J 10 bases, with 19 bases left between them. Germline V CDR1 and CDR2: ENHRY, SYGVKD. About this clone: The target antigen is unknown.

The table came from immunoSEQ multiplex PCR; TCRdb's copy has only in-frame clones and leaves some out. The data hold about 180,000 clones, with about nine tenths observed a single time. Findings of the study overall: Mapped onto spike, vaccine-associated CD4 TCRs spanned it and were dominant at 160-218 and 743-854. Donors were mostly white British, more females; clonal diversity possibly underestimated. At study baseline, merely more than 5 AZD1222 recipients were seropositive.

Sequenced here: peripheral blood, sampled 28 days after the second AZD1222 dose. The V call is TRBV10-3, the J call TRBJ2-1; possibly TRBD1 or TRBD2 for D (5 bases each). The sequence derives from an adult who received the AZD1222 COVID-19 vaccine. The CDR3 region is CAISDISRRGGEQFF. DNA for the CDR3: TGTGCCATCAGTGACATTAGCCGCCGGGGCGGCGAGCAGTTCTTC.